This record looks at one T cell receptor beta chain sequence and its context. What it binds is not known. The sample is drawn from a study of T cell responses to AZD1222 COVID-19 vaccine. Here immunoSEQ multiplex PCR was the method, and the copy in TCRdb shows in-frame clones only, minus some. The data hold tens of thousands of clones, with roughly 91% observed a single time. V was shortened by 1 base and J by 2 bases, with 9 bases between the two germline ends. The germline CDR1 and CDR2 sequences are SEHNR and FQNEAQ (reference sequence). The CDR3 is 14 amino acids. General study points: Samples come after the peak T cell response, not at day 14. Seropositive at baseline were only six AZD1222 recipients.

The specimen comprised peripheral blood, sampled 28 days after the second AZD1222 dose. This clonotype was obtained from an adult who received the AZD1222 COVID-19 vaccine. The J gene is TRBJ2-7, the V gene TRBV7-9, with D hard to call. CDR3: CASSLGVSPYEQYF. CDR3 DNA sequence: TGTGCCAGCAGCTTAGGAGTCAGTCCCTACGAGCAGTACTTC. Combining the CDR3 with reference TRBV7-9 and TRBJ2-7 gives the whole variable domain DTGVSQNPRHKITKRGQNVTFRCDPISEHNRLYWYRQTLGQGPEFLTYFQNEAQLEKSRLLSDRFSAERPKGSFSTLEIQRTEQGDSAMYLCASSLGVSPYEQYFGPGTRLTVT.